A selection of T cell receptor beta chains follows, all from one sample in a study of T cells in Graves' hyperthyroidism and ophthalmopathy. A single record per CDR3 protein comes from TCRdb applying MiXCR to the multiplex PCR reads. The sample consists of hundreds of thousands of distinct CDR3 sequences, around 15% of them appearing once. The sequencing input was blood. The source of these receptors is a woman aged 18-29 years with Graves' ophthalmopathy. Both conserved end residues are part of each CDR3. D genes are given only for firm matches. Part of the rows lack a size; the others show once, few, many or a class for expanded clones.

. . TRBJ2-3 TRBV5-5 TGTGCCAGCAGACTTGGACCAAACACGAAAATCACAGATACGCAGTATTTT CASRLGPNTKITDTQYF
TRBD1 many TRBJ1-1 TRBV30 TGTGCCTGGACTGAACAGGGGGTAACTGAAGCTTTCTTT CAWTEQGVTEAFF
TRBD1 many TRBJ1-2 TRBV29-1 TGCAGCGTCAAAAAAGGGGGCCAGTTGGAGGGCTACACCTTC CSVKKGGQLEGYTF
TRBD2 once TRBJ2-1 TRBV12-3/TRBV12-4 TGTGCCAGCAGTTTCGACGGGAGGTATGAGCAGTTCTTC CASSFDGRYEQFF
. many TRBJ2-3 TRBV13 TGTGCCAGCAGCTTATGGACAACTGTTCGCACAGATACGCAGTATTTT CASSLWTTVRTDTQYF
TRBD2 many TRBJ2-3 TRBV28 TGTGCCAGCGGAGCCGTTGGTCTAGTGGGAGGGCGTAGAGATACGCAGTATTTT CASGAVGLVGGRRDTQYF
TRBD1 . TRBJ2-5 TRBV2 TGTGCCAGCAGTCTACTAGAGGGGGCGGGTACCCAGTACTTC CASSLLEGAGTQYF
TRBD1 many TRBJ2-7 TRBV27 TGTGCCAGCACGACAGGGTTCGGAGAGCAGTACTTC CASTTGFGEQYF
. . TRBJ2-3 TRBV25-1 TGTGCCAGCAGTGAATATGCAGATACGCAGTATTTT CASSEYADTQYF
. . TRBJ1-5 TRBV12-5 TGTGCTAGTGGTTGGACAGAGGATTGGAGCGTGCAGCCCCAGCATTTT CASGWTEDWSVQPQHF
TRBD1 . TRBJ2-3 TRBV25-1 TGTGCCAGCAGTGAGGCCGGGACAGGGGCAAATACGCAGTATTTT CASSEAGTGANTQYF
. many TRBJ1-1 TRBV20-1 TGCAGTGCTAGAGACCAGGCGGCGGGTACTGAAGCTTTCTTT CSARDQAAGTEAFF
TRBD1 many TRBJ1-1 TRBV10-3 TGTGCCATCAGAGGGACAGATCCTAACACTGAAGCTTTCTTT CAIRGTDPNTEAFF
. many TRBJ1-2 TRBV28 TGTGCCAGCAGTTTACCAGGGAGACCCTACACCTTC CASSLPGRPYTF
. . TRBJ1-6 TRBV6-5 TGTGCCGGCAGTTACTCGGGAACAATCGATTCACCCTTCCACTTT CAGSYSGTIDSPFHF
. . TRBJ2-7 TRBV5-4 TGTGCCAGCAGAAAAGCGGGCAGCGGACTCTACGAGCAGTACTTC CASRKAGSGLYEQYF
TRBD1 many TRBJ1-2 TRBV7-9 TGTGCCAGCAGCTTAGCGCCAGTAGGGACAGGGGGGACCTCCGCCCTCCATGGCTACACCTTC CASSLAPVGTGGTSALHGYTF
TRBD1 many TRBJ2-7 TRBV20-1 TGCAGTGCTGGGGACAGACCCTACGAGCAGTACTTC CSAGDRPYEQYF
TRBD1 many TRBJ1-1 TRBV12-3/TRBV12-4 TGTGCCAGCACGGCGGGACAGGGAGGGAGAGAAGCTTTCTTT CASTAGQGGREAFF
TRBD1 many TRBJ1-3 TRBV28 TGTGCCAGCAGAGATACAGGGGCTGGAAACACCATATATTTT CASRDTGAGNTIYF
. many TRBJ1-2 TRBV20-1 TGCAGTGCTAGAGATCAACCGAGGTCCAACTATGGCTACACCTTC CSARDQPRSNYGYTF
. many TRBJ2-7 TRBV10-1 TGCGCCAGCAGTGAGGAAGAGGGATCCTACGAGCAGTACTTC CASSEEEGSYEQYF
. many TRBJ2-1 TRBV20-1 TGCAGTGCTAGAGAGGGAACGTCCTACAATGAGCAGTTCTTC CSAREGTSYNEQFF
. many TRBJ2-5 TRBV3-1 TGTGCCAGCAGCCATATGACGGGCCAAGAGACCCAGTACTTC CASSHMTGQETQYF
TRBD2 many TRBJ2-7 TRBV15 TGTGCCACCAGCGGGGATCTAGCGGGGGGAGTCTACGAGCAGTACTTC CATSGDLAGGVYEQYF
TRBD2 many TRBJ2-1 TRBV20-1 TGCAGTGCTAAAGGCGGGAGGGCAGGCAATGAGCAGTTCTTC CSAKGGRAGNEQFF
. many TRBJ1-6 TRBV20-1 TGCAGTGCTAGCAGGTCAGGAGGAAATTCACCCCTCCACTTT CSASRSGGNSPLHF
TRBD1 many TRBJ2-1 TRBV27 TGTGCCAGCAGTTCCGGGACAGATACTTTTGTCAATGAGCAGTTCTTC CASSSGTDTFVNEQFF
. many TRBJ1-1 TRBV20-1 TGCAGTGGGGTACAGGACATGAACACTGAAGCTTTCTTT CSGVQDMNTEAFF
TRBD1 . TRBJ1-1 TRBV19 TGTGCCAGCCATCCCGGGACAGGGTTTTACACTGAAGCTTTCTTT CASHPGTGFYTEAFF
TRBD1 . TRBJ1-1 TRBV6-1 TGTGCCAGCAGTGCCAAGCGGACAGGACCCGAAGCTTTCTTT CASSAKRTGPEAFF
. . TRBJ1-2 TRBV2 TGTGCCAGCAGTGAAGGGGGGAACGGCTATGGCTACACCTTC CASSEGGNGYGYTF
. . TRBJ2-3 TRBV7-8 TGTGCCAGCAGCTTCCCTGGGGGCCCGGGCACAGATACGCAGTATTTT CASSFPGGPGTDTQYF
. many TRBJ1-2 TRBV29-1 TGCAGCGTGGGGGACACAGCTAACTATGGCTACACCTTC CSVGDTANYGYTF
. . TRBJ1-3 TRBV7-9 TGTGCCAGCAGCAAAGACATCAAGAGCTCTGGAAACACCATATATTTT CASSKDIKSSGNTIYF
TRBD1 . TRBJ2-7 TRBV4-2 TGTGCCAGCAGCCAAGATTTTACTCGGGACAGGACCTACGAGCAGTACTTC CASSQDFTRDRTYEQYF
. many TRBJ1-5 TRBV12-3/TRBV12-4 TGTGCCAGCGGATGGGACCGCAGCAATCAGCCCCAGCATTTT CASGWDRSNQPQHF
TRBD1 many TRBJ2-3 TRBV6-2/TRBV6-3 TGTGCCAGCACCGCAATGGACAGGATCACAGATACGCAGTATTTT CASTAMDRITDTQYF
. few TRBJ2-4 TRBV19 TGTGCCAGTAGTATAGATCGAGGTGCCGGGAGTGCGGCCAAAAACATTCAGTACTTC CASSIDRGAGSAAKNIQYF
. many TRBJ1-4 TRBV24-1 TGTGCCACCAGTGACCGTTCCACAGGGCTGAATGAAAAACTGTTTTTT CATSDRSTGLNEKLFF
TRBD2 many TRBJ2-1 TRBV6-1 TGTGCCAGCAGTTACGGCATGGGACTAACCTACAATGAGCAGTTCTTC CASSYGMGLTYNEQFF
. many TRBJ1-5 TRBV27 TGTGCCAGCAGTTTACGGGAGAATCAGCCCCAGCATTTT CASSLRENQPQHF
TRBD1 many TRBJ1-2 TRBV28 TGTGCCAGCAGTTTAACAGGATTCGACAGGGATGGCTACACCTTC CASSLTGFDRDGYTF
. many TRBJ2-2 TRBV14 TGTGCCAGCAGCCAATTGGCCGGGGAGCTGTTTTTT CASSQLAGELFF
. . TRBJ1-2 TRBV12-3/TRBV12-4 TGTGCCAGCAGCTCCACAGACTATGGCTACACCTTC CASSSTDYGYTF
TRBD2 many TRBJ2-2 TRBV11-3 TGTGCCAGCAGCTTAGCGCGGCTAGCGGGGTCCGGGGAGCTGTTTTTT CASSLARLAGSGELFF